This note documents a single TCR beta chain sequence. Its antigen is unknown. The CDR3 covers 16 residues. Trimming took 2 bases from V and 1 from J, leaving 14 bases between them. Universal primer sites and UMIs were introduced during 5'RACE template-switching synthesis of TCR cDNA. Using its own MiXCR run on the 5' RACE reads, TCRdb lists one record per CDR3 protein. The table has 500,000 to 650,000 distinct CDR3 sequences, 13% seen once; the top ten hold roughly an eighth. This record belongs to a study of T cells after yellow fever vaccination. At the level of the study: Preparing low-cell-number fractions relied on SMART-Seq v4 Ultra Low Input. General study results and limits: Boosting was followed by the reappearance of most primary-vaccination clones (less than 98% CD4, 85% to 90% CD8).

This sequence originates from a man aged 25 to 45 who received the YFV17D yellow fever vaccine. The sequencing here drew on PBMCs, taken on the day of the yellow fever booster vaccination. This rearrangement joins TRBV12-3 or TRBV12-4 to TRBJ1-1, with D hard to call. The CDR3 here is CASSLLGSGQNTEAFF. The CDR3 bases are TGTGCCAGCAGTTTATTGGGATCCGGTCAGAACACTGAAGCTTTCTTT.